Below, 28 T cell receptor beta chains from the same sample are listed, as sequenced in a study of T cells in Graves' hyperthyroidism and ophthalmopathy. Authors of the study amplified TCR beta CDR3 regions from RNA transcripts. Primed by the HTBI set, a first-round RT-PCR was run on the TCR CDR3. TCRdb re-analysed the multiplex PCR reads in MiXCR, keeping a single row per CDR3 protein. The sample yields fewer than 400,000 distinct CDR3 sequences, approximately 16% seen once. Sequencing was done on a sample of blood. The receptors come from a man in his thirties or forties with Graves' hyperthyroidism.

The chain combines TRBV20-1 with TRBJ2-7; D remains unclear. The V end lost 3 bases, the J end lost 0 bases, and 12 bases lay between the germline ends. The V gene's germline CDR1 is DFQATT and CDR2 SNEGSKA (reference sequence). The CDR3 consists of 14 residues. The CDR3 DNA reads TGCAGTGCTAGTAAGGACGTGGGCTCCTACGAGCAGTACTTC. Translating it yields CSASKDVGSYEQYF.

This clonotype was seen many times. The chain carries TRBV6-1 and TRBJ2-7; possibly TRBD1 for D (6 bases). The CDR3 covers 15 residues. CDR1 and CDR2 (germline): MNHNS, SASEGT. The V end was cut by 4 bases, the J end by 0 bases, with 13 bases between. The CDR3 sequence: CASSGFRDNSYEQYF. The CDR3 DNA reads TGTGCCAGCAGTGGGTTTCGGGACAACTCCTACGAGCAGTACTTC.

This clonotype was seen more than once but under ten times. This chain joins TRBV20-1 and TRBJ1-1; D call uncertain. V shed 1 base and J shed 1 base, with 4 bases lying between them. The CDR3 contains 12 residues. Per the germline V gene, CDR1 is DFQATT and CDR2 is SNEGSKA (reference sequence). The DNA of the CDR3 is TGCAGTGCTAGAGGGCCGAACACTGAAGCTTTCTTT. It specifies CSARGPNTEAFF.

This clonotype was observed at least ten times. V usage is TRBV7-9 and J usage is TRBJ2-2, with D maybe TRBD2 (5 bases). This CDR3 contains 15 residues. CDR1 SEHNR and CDR2 FQNEAQ come from the germline V gene (reference sequence). The V and J ends lost 5 bases and 2 bases respectively, with 12 bases between them. CDR3 sequence: CASSPDGVNTGELFF. As DNA, the CDR3 is TGTGCCAGCAGCCCGGACGGGGTTAACACCGGGGAGCTGTTTTTT.

This clonotype has only a few counts. The J gene is TRBJ1-4, the V gene TRBV5-1; D is uncertain. The V end was cut by 0 bases, the J end by 0 bases, with 6 bases between. The length of the CDR3 is 15 residues. Germline CDR1 is SGHRS and CDR2 is YFSETQ. The CDR3 region is CASSLEGTTNEKLFF. The CDR3 nucleotides are TGCGCCAGCAGCTTGGAGGGAACAACTAATGAAAAACTGTTTTTT.

V gene TRBV7-9 combines with J gene TRBJ2-3; D is uncertain. This CDR3 spans 14 amino acids. Per the germline V gene, CDR1 is SEHNR and CDR2 is FQNEAQ (reference sequence). V was cut by 0 bases and J by 5 bases, with 9 bases left in between. The CDR3 DNA follows: TGTGCCAGCAGCTTAGCTGGGCCGGAAGATACGCAGTATTTT. It encodes CASSLAGPEDTQYF.

This clonotype was counted many times. The rearrangement uses TRBV18 and TRBJ1-1; perhaps TRBD1 as D (6 bases). Germline V gene data show CDR1 as KGHSH and CDR2 as LQKENI. Between the trimmed V and J ends, which lost 3 bases and 8 bases, there was a span of 16 bases. This CDR3 is built from 14 residues. CDR3 DNA sequence: TGTGCCAGCTCACCGGGACACGGGTCCGTGGAAGCTTTCTTT. Residues: CASSPGHGSVEAFF.

This clonotype was observed a handful of times. The chain recombines TRBV7-9 with TRBJ2-3; TRBD2 might be the D (6 bases). CDR3 length: 13 amino acids. Germline V CDR1 and CDR2: SEHNR, FQNEAQ (reference sequence). Trimming took 7 bases from V and 1 from J, leaving 9 bases between them. The DNA for the CDR3 is TGTGCCAGCACCGGGACTCGCACAGATACGCAGTATTTT. Amino acid sequence: CASTGTRTDTQYF. The entire variable domain, with the rest obtained from reference TRBV7-9 and TRBJ2-3, is as follows: DTGVSQNPRHKITKRGQNVTFRCDPISEHNRLYWYRQTLGQGPEFLTYFQNEAQLEKSRLLSDRFSAERPKGSFSTLEIQRTEQGDSAMYLCASTGTRTDTQYFGPGTRLTVL.

The chain carries TRBV24-1 and TRBJ2-3; 8 bases fit TRBD2. V trimming: 3 bases; J trimming: 0 bases; junction bases outside the gene matches: 4. CDR3 length equals 16 residues. The germline gives CDR1 KGHDR, CDR2 SFDVKD. The CDR3 DNA is TGTGCCACCAGTGATGGTAGCGGGGCTAGCACAGATACGCAGTATTTT. Translating it yields CATSDGSGASTDTQYF.

In this sample, this clonotype turned up many times. The chain carries TRBV6-1 and TRBJ2-1, with 9 bases that match TRBD2. The CDR3 loop spans 13 amino acids. Losses at the gene ends were 7 bases for V and 6 bases for J; bases not matched to a gene: 4. CDR1 and CDR2 (germline): MNHNS, SASEGT. In nucleotides, the CDR3 is TGTGCCAGCACAGTAGCGGGAGTCAATGAGCAGTTCTTC. As protein: CASTVAGVNEQFF.

This clonotype turned up a few times. The V gene is TRBV19, the J gene TRBJ2-1, with 7 bases aligning to TRBD2. The CDR3 totals 13 residues. Germline CDR1 and CDR2: LNHDA and SQIVND (reference sequence). The V and J ends lost 1 base and 11 bases, in that order; junction bases with no gene match: 5. The CDR3 nucleotides read TGTGCCAGTAGTATAGCGTCCGGGGGGAAGCAGTTCTTC. Its protein product is CASSIASGGKQFF.

In the case of this clonotype: This sequence may be a read error, since a much larger clone differs from it by one base. The chain has TRBV30 and TRBJ2-7, with D perhaps matching TRBD1 (6 bases). The CDR3 loop spans 15 amino acids. Germline CDR1 and CDR2: GTSNPN and SVGIG (reference sequence). CDR3: CAWKGDGLVSYERYF. For the CDR3, the DNA is TGTGCCTGGAAGGGGGACGGTCTAGTTTCCTACGAGCGGTACTTC.

In this sample, this clonotype turned up many times. The rearrangement joins TRBV3-1 to TRBJ1-6, with 8 bases aligning to TRBD1. Trimming cost V 3 bases and J 8 bases; bases outside gene matches: 6. In germline, CDR1 is LGHDT, CDR2 YNNKEL (reference sequence). The CDR3 has 15 amino acids. The CDR3 region has the DNA TGTGCCAGCAGCCACCTCAACAGGGGGTATTCACCCCTCCACTTT. Protein product: CASSHLNRGYSPLHF.

This clonotype has ten or more counts. The chain carries TRBV6-2 or TRBV6-3 and TRBJ2-3, with TRBD2 matching over 7 bases. V lost 3 bases and J lost 5; bases outside the gene matches: 11. Germline values: CDR1 MNHEY, CDR2 SVGEGT. CDR3 length: 16 amino acids. The CDR3 nucleotides are TGTGCCAGCAGTTATCGGGCGGGAGAGGTCGGAGATACGCAGTATTTT. Translated: CASSYRAGEVGDTQYF.

This clonotype has a count of ten or more. The CDR3 here is CASSFTPGASRTEAFF. In DNA, the CDR3 is TGTGCCAGCAGTTTCACGCCCGGGGCTTCGAGGACTGAAGCTTTCTTT. The rearrangement joins TRBV6-2 or TRBV6-3 to TRBJ1-1; weak D call: TRBD1 (5 bases). V was cut by 4 bases and J by 5 bases, with 20 bases left in between. This CDR3 comprises 16 residues. The germline gives CDR1 MNHEY, CDR2 SVGEGT.

This clonotype was found many times. J is TRBJ1-1 and V is TRBV12-3 or TRBV12-4, with D perhaps matching TRBD1 (5 bases). The CDR3 contains 13 residues. The V and J ends lost 3 bases and 4 bases respectively, with 9 bases between them. In DNA, the CDR3 is TGTGCCAGCAGTTTGTGGGGGATCACTGAAGCTTTCTTT. Protein product: CASSLWGITEAFF.

This clonotype was seen many times. V usage is TRBV2 and J usage is TRBJ2-7; 10 nucleotides align to TRBD1. Trimming at V came to 8 bases and at J to 5 bases, leaving 3 bases not matched to a gene. Germline V gives CDR1 SNHLY, CDR2 FYNNEI. The CDR3 contains 12 residues. This CDR3 is CASGDRGNEQYF. CDR3 DNA: TGTGCCAGCGGGGACAGGGGCAACGAGCAGTACTTC.

The chain employs TRBV7-9 and TRBJ2-7; the D gene is possibly TRBD1 (6 bases). V was shortened by 4 bases and J by 3 bases, with 16 bases between the two germline ends. Looked up from germline, CDR1 is SEHNR and CDR2 is FQNEAQ (reference sequence). This CDR3 comprises 15 residues. The CDR3 region is CASSSDQGFRYEQYF. Written as DNA, the CDR3 is TGTGCCAGCAGCTCCGACCAGGGGTTTCGCTACGAGCAGTACTTC. Variable domain in full (rest from reference TRBV7-9 and TRBJ2-7): DTGVSQNPRHKITKRGQNVTFRCDPISEHNRLYWYRQTLGQGPEFLTYFQNEAQLEKSRLLSDRFSAERPKGSFSTLEIQRTEQGDSAMYLCASSSDQGFRYEQYFGPGTRLTVT.

There are many counts of this clonotype. This sequence joins TRBV11-2 and TRBJ1-5; D is possibly TRBD1 (6 bases). In germline, CDR1 is SGHAT, CDR2 FQNNGV. This CDR3 comprises 15 residues. The V end lost 5 bases, the J end lost 0 bases, and 11 bases lay between the germline ends. CDR3 protein: CASSQGQNSNQPQHF. The CDR3 DNA sequence: TGTGCCAGCAGCCAGGGGCAAAATAGCAATCAGCCCCAGCATTTT.

The chain combines TRBV19 with TRBJ1-1; a weak D match, TRBD1 (6 bases). V lost 9 bases and J 8 bases, leaving 19 bases between the germline ends. CDR3 length: 13 amino acids. The V gene's germline CDR1 is LNHDA and CDR2 SQIVND (reference sequence). The DNA for the CDR3 is TGTGCCAGCACCATTCCAGGGGCGAGAGAAGCTTTCTTT. Translation: CASTIPGAREAFF.

Ten or more counts support this clonotype. The chain uses TRBV28 and TRBJ1-5; weak D call: TRBD1 (5 bases). The ends were cut back, 7 bases at V and 2 bases at J, with 15 bases in the middle. Germline CDR1 MDHEN, CDR2 SYDVKM. The CDR3 totals 15 residues. The CDR3 nucleotides are TGTGCCAGCACTAAGGGGTTTCGTGGCAATCAGCCCCAGCATTTT. Translated: CASTKGFRGNQPQHF.

This clonotype was seen ten or more times. The chain is built from TRBV12-3 or TRBV12-4 and TRBJ2-1; 9 bases fit TRBD2. V dropped 6 bases and J dropped 7; count of bases not matched to a gene: 10. The CDR3 is made up of 15 amino acids. The CDR3 spells CASSHLAGVRNEQFF. The CDR3 DNA reads as TGTGCCAGCAGCCACTTAGCGGGAGTTAGAAATGAGCAGTTCTTC.

The rearrangement uses TRBV12-3 or TRBV12-4 and TRBJ1-1, with a possible D match to TRBD1 (5 bases). This CDR3 is 14 amino acids long. V shed 0 bases and J shed 4 bases, with 9 bases lying between them. The CDR3 here is CASSLASGGTEAFF. The DNA for the CDR3 is TGTGCCAGCAGTTTAGCATCCGGGGGCACTGAAGCTTTCTTT.

The CDR3 sequence is CASSPLTGVDGQFF. The CDR3, as DNA: TGTGCCAGCAGTCCTCTGACAGGGGTTGATGGGCAGTTCTTC. The genes are TRBV12-3 or TRBV12-4 and TRBJ2-1, with 8 positions matching TRBD1. V lost 5 bases, J lost 12 bases, and 12 bases stayed unmatched. There are 14 residues in the CDR3.

This clonotype was seen at least ten times. This sequence joins TRBV30 and TRBJ2-7; D ambiguous. CDR3 length: 10 amino acids. V was clipped by 2 bases and J by 9 bases, with 8 bases between them. Germline CDR1 GTSNPN, CDR2 SVGIG (reference sequence). The CDR3 protein is CAWSKVGQYF. The CDR3 DNA is TGTGCCTGGAGTAAGGTTGGGCAGTACTTC.

The sample holds many counts of this clonotype. The rearrangement uses TRBV12-3 or TRBV12-4 and TRBJ2-1; 8 nucleotides agree with TRBD2. The CDR3 consists of 15 residues. V lost 7 bases and J lost 8; bases outside the gene matches: 13. In DNA form, the CDR3 reads TGTGCCAGCATAAGGGAAAGCGGGAGTTTGGATGAGCAGTTCTTC. Its protein is CASIRESGSLDEQFF.

The table lists this clonotype with many counts. This chain links TRBV9 with TRBJ2-7, with D perhaps given as TRBD1 or TRBD2 (5 bases each). The germline V and J ends were trimmed by 0 bases and 2 bases, with 12 bases remaining between them. CDR1 and CDR2 (germline): SGDLS, YYNGEE. There are 15 residues in the CDR3. DNA of the CDR3: TGTGCCAGCAGCGTAGATCCGGGGCCAACCTACGAGCAGTACTTC. Its protein product is CASSVDPGPTYEQYF.

The chain employs TRBV5-1 and TRBJ2-7; TRBD1 matches at 8 bases. Trimming at V came to 5 bases and at J to 3 bases, leaving 13 bases not matched to a gene. In germline, CDR1 is SGHRS, CDR2 YFSETQ. The CDR3 extends over 16 amino acids. The CDR3 region has the DNA TGCGCCAGCAGTGGCGGACAGGGCCCTTTCGTCTACGAGCAGTACTTC. Residues: CASSGGQGPFVYEQYF.